The 8 T cell receptor beta chains given below trace back to one sample, sequenced in a study of T-cell memory formation after mild COVID-19. TCRdb passed the 5' RACE reads through MiXCR, listing each CDR3 protein once. The data show roughly 450,000 distinct CDR3 sequences, 15% to 20% seen once. Sample: PBMCs or a T cell subset sorted from them (not recorded which). These receptor sequences come from an adult woman who had mild COVID-19 (a few samples of this study predate the infection). Cell type and time point are not known.

This clonotype was counted at least ten times. This chain joins TRBV30 and TRBJ1-5; D is unresolved. Trimming left V 0 bases short and J 4 bases short, with 4 bases between. Looked up from germline, CDR1 is GTSNPN and CDR2 is SVGIG (reference sequence). This CDR3 has 12 residues. CDR3 bases: TGTGCCTGGAGTGTATGGAATCAGCCCCAGCATTTT. Translating gives CAWSVWNQPQHF.

This chain uses TRBV6-2 or TRBV6-3 with TRBJ2-7; 10 positions match TRBD2. The V segment lost 0 bases and the J segment 3 bases; nucleotides outside the gene matches: 2. The CDR3 extends over 15 amino acids. CDR1 is MNHEY, CDR2 SVGEGT, per germline. CDR3 region: CASSYSGLADYEQYF. For the CDR3, the DNA is TGTGCCAGCAGTTACTCAGGACTAGCGGACTACGAGCAGTACTTC.

This chain links TRBV30 with TRBJ1-1; D is ambiguous. V was trimmed by 3 bases and J by 0 bases, leaving 8 bases between them. The CDR3 totals 13 residues. From germline, CDR1 is GTSNPN and CDR2 SVGIG (reference sequence). The CDR3 nucleotides read TGTGCCTGGAGCAGCGGGGTGAACACTGAAGCTTTCTTT. This sequence encodes CAWSSGVNTEAFF.

This clonotype was seen a handful of times. V is TRBV4-3 and J is TRBJ2-7, with 7 bases that match TRBD2. The CDR3 totals 14 residues. V lost 6 bases and J lost 2; bases outside the gene matches: 7. In germline, CDR1 is LGHNA, CDR2 YSLEER. This CDR3 reads CASSLSAGPYEQYF. The DNA for the CDR3 is TGCGCCAGCAGTCTCTCAGCGGGACCCTACGAGCAGTACTTC.

This clonotype was observed a handful of times. J is TRBJ2-3 and V is TRBV2; no definite D call. V was cut by 3 bases and J by 7 bases, with 11 bases left in between. Germline assignment: CDR1 SNHLY and CDR2 FYNNEI. CDR3 length: 13 residues. The CDR3 coding sequence is TGTGCCAGCAGTGAGGACCGTCTGTATACGCAGTATTTT. It yields the protein CASSEDRLYTQYF.

V and J are TRBV24-1 and TRBJ2-5; D gene unclear. Trimming pared 1 base from V and 3 bases from J, leaving 11 bases between. This CDR3 is 15 amino acids long. Looked up from germline, CDR1 is KGHDR and CDR2 is SFDVKD. The CDR3 region is CATSDLNRQEETQYF. The CDR3 DNA reads TGTGCCACCAGTGATTTAAACCGTCAGGAAGAGACCCAGTACTTC.

This clonotype was found a few times. This chain connects TRBV9 to TRBJ2-1; TRBD2 aligns across 8 bases. V lost 0 bases, J lost 5 bases, and 4 bases stayed unmatched. This CDR3 region has 15 residues. CDR1 is SGDLS and CDR2 is YYNGEE in the germline V gene. In nucleotides, the CDR3 is TGTGCCAGCAGCGTAGACGGGGGGGCTAACAATGAGCAGTTCTTC. This sequence encodes CASSVDGGANNEQFF.

This clonotype occurred a few times. The chain combines TRBV12-3 or TRBV12-4 with TRBJ1-2, with 8 bases aligning to TRBD1. The CDR3 sequence is 14 residues long. Losses at the gene ends were 5 bases for V and 4 bases for J; bases not matched to a gene: 6. The CDR3 DNA follows: TGTGCCAGCAGTCCCAGGACAGGGAGCTATGGCTACACCTTC. It translates to CASSPRTGSYGYTF.